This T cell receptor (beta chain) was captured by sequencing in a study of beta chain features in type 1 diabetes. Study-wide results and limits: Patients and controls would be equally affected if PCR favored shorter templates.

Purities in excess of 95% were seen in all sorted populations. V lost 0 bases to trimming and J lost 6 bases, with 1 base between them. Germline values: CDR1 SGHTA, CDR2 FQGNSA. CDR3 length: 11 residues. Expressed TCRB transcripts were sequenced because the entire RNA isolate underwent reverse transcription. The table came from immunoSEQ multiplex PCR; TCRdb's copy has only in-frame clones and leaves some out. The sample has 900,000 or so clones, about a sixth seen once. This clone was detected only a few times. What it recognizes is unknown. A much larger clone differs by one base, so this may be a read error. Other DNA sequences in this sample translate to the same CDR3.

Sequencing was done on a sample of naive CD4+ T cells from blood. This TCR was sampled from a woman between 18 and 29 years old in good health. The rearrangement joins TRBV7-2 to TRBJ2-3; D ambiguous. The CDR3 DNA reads TGTGCCAGCAGCTTAGCTGATACGCAGTATTTT. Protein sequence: CASSLADTQYF.